These 30 T cell receptor beta chains share one sample of origin, sequenced in a study of blood T cell repertoires in COVID-19. TCRdb's table, derived via immunoSEQ multiplex PCR, lists solely in-frame clones and lacks some. The sample has approximately 200,000 clones; about 90% are singletons. The sample consisted of PBMCs or T cells enriched from blood (not recorded which). The receptors were gathered from a young man who had recovered from COVID-19.

This clone occurred once. The chain joins TRBV18 to TRBJ1-5, with 7 bases lining up with TRBD1. This CDR3 region has 12 residues. The V gene's germline CDR1 is KGHSH and CDR2 LQKENI. V dropped 4 bases and J dropped 11; count of bases not matched to a gene: 5. DNA of the CDR3: TGTGCCAGCTCACAACAGGGGTGGGCCCAGCATTTT. It specifies CASSQQGWAQHF. The full variable domain, completed using reference TRBV18 and TRBJ1-5, is NAGVMQNPRHLVRRRGQEARLRCSPMKGHSHVYWYRQLPEEGLKFMVYLQKENIIDESGMPKERFSAEFPKEGPSILRIQQVVRGDSAAYFCASSQQGWAQHFGDGTRLSIL.

The CDR3, as DNA: TGTGCCAGTACACCCAGGGACAGGGGAGGAAAAGGCTACACCTTC. This codes for CASTPRDRGGKGYTF. The chain combines TRBV19 with TRBJ1-2, with TRBD1 matching over 10 bases. Unmatched junction bases numbered 13, after V lost 7 bases and J lost 8 bases. The CDR3 spans 15 residues. In germline, CDR1 is LNHDA, CDR2 SQIVND (reference sequence).

This clone came up a few times. J is TRBJ1-1 and V is TRBV5-1; 8 nucleotides match TRBD1. The CDR3 length is 16 residues. With V trimmed by 4 bases and J by 4 bases, 12 bases remained unmatched. The germline V gene has CDR1 SGHRS and CDR2 YFSETQ. The CDR3 reads CASSARIQGVATEAFF. The CDR3 DNA sequence: TGCGCCAGCAGCGCAAGGATACAGGGGGTGGCCACTGAAGCTTTCTTT. The full variable domain, completed using reference TRBV5-1 and TRBJ1-1, is KAGVTQTPRYLIKTRGQQVTLSCSPISGHRSVSWYQQTPGQGLQFLFEYFSETQRNKGNFPGRFSGRQFSNSRSEMNVSTLELGDSALYLCASSARIQGVATEAFFGQGTRLTVV.

The chain uses TRBV5-1 and TRBJ2-7, with 10 positions matching TRBD2. The CDR3 extends over 17 amino acids. The germline gives CDR1 SGHRS, CDR2 YFSETQ. Trimming cost V 4 bases and J 0 bases; bases outside gene matches: 10. CDR3 loop: CASSRTSGLADSYEQYF. For the CDR3, the DNA is TGCGCCAGCAGCCGGACGTCCGGACTAGCGGACTCCTACGAGCAGTACTTC.

V gene TRBV29-1 combines with J gene TRBJ1-3; tentatively, D is TRBD1 (6 bases). The CDR3 is made up of 13 amino acids. CDR1 and CDR2 (germline): SQVTM, ANQGSEA. V gave up 2 bases and J gave up 2 bases, with 7 bases separating them. As DNA, the CDR3 is TGCAGCGTTGAAAGGGGGACTGGAAACACCATATATTTT. It yields the protein CSVERGTGNTIYF. The variable domain in full, completed from reference TRBV29-1 and TRBJ1-3, reads SAVISQKPSRDICQRGTSLTIQCQVDSQVTMMFWYRQQPGQSLTLIATANQGSEATYESGFVIDKFPISRPNLTFSTLTVSNMSPEDSSIYLCSVERGTGNTIYFGEGSWLTVV.

V gene TRBV5-4 combines with J gene TRBJ2-1; TRBD2 might be the D (7 bases). This CDR3 has 15 amino acids. Trimming removed 5 bases from V and 0 bases from J, with 12 bases in between. The V gene's germline CDR1 is SGHNT and CDR2 YYREEE (reference sequence). The CDR3, as DNA: TGTGCCAGCAGGAAGGGGGGGGGCTCCTACAATGAGCAGTTCTTC. This translates into CASRKGGGSYNEQFF.

This chain links TRBV6-4 with TRBJ2-1; the match to TRBD2 covers 8 bases. The CDR3 has 15 residues. CDR1 is MRHNA and CDR2 is SNTAGT in the germline V gene. The junction had 9 bases not matched to a gene; V was cut back by 3 bases and J by 8 bases. CDR3 sequence: CASSEYGGASDEQFF. CDR3 bases: TGTGCCAGCAGTGAATACGGGGGGGCCTCGGATGAGCAGTTCTTC.

This rearrangement joins TRBV7-9 to TRBJ1-1; D is ambiguous. The length of the CDR3 is 14 residues. Germline CDR1 is SEHNR and CDR2 is FQNEAQ (reference sequence). V lost 1 base to trimming and J lost 0 bases, with 6 bases between them. In nucleotides, the CDR3 is TGTGCCAGCAGCTTAGGAGTAATGAACACTGAAGCTTTCTTT. This encodes CASSLGVMNTEAFF.

The chain links TRBV14 to TRBJ2-5; a weak D match, TRBD2 (6 bases). The length of the CDR3 is 16 residues. The germline CDR1 and CDR2 sequences are SGHDN and FVKESK. V shed 1 base and J shed 6 bases, with 18 bases lying between them. The chain's CDR3 is CASSQGSRAGWKTQYF. The CDR3, as DNA: TGTGCCAGCAGCCAAGGGTCGCGGGCGGGGTGGAAGACCCAGTACTTC.

The chain employs TRBV19 and TRBJ1-1; maybe TRBD1 (5 bases). Germline lookup yields CDR1 LNHDA and CDR2 SQIVND (reference sequence). The CDR3 loop spans 15 amino acids. Trimming took 4 bases from V and 0 from J, leaving 12 bases between them. The CDR3 loop reads CASSNGRAVNTEAFF. The CDR3 DNA reads TGTGCCAGTAGTAACGGCAGGGCGGTGAACACTGAAGCTTTCTTT.

This chain links TRBV9 with TRBJ1-6; a weak D match, TRBD1 (6 bases). CDR3 length equals 15 residues. Germline V lookup: CDR1 SGDLS, CDR2 YYNGEE. Trimming stripped 0 bases from V and 7 bases from J, with 11 bases between. CDR3 nucleotides: TGTGCCAGCAGCGTAGGTCAGGGGCTGAATTCACCCCTCCACTTT. It encodes CASSVGQGLNSPLHF.

This clone was recorded only once. The rearrangement joins TRBV5-4 to TRBJ2-5; perhaps TRBD2 as D (6 bases). The CDR3 consists of 15 residues. Germline loops: CDR1 SGHNT, CDR2 YYREEE (reference sequence). V gave up 0 bases and J gave up 4 bases, with 13 bases separating them. This CDR3 reads CASSLGTGVGETQYF. CDR3 DNA sequence: TGTGCCAGCAGCTTGGGGACGGGAGTCGGAGAGACCCAGTACTTC.

The chain couples TRBV18 to TRBJ1-2; D ambiguous. The ends were cut back, 6 bases at V and 8 bases at J, with 16 bases in the middle. Germline CDR1 is KGHSH and CDR2 is LQKENI. The CDR3 runs 13 residues. CDR3 coding DNA: TGTGCCAGCTCGGTGGCGGAAAGGTGGGGCTACACCTTC. Its translation: CASSVAERWGYTF.

The V gene is TRBV5-1, the J gene TRBJ1-1; TRBD1 matches 8 bases. The V gene's germline CDR1 is SGHRS and CDR2 YFSETQ. The CDR3 has 15 residues. The junction had 5 bases not matched to a gene; V was cut back by 4 bases and J by 0 bases. CDR3 DNA sequence: TGCGCCAGCAGCCCCCGGACAGGGATGAACACTGAAGCTTTCTTT. Translated: CASSPRTGMNTEAFF.

The chain links TRBV11-2 to TRBJ2-1; 13 bases align to TRBD2. This CDR3 has 17 amino acids. Germline trimming cut 1 base from V and 4 bases from J; bases unmatched to any gene: 4. Germline V gene data show CDR1 as SGHAT and CDR2 as FQNNGV. The CDR3 region is CASSLGLAGGMYNEQFF. Written as DNA, the CDR3 is TGTGCCAGCAGCTTAGGACTAGCGGGGGGCATGTACAATGAGCAGTTCTTC.

The chain links TRBV7-8 to TRBJ2-2; TRBD2 matches at 9 bases. The CDR3 covers 17 residues. V was pared by 1 base and J by 8 bases, with 11 bases of the junction left unmatched. The germline V gene encodes CDR1 SGHVS and CDR2 FQNEAQ. The CDR3 sequence: CASSLDRLAEYGGELFF. The CDR3 coding sequence is TGTGCCAGCAGCTTAGACAGACTAGCGGAATATGGGGGGGAGCTGTTTTTT.

V usage is TRBV19 and J usage is TRBJ1-1; no firm D call. The CDR3 loop spans 12 amino acids. Trimming left V 6 bases short and J 4 bases short, with 9 bases between. Germline CDR1 and CDR2: LNHDA and SQIVND (reference sequence). CDR3 sequence: CASSPESTEAFF. The CDR3 DNA follows: TGTGCCAGTAGCCCGGAGAGCACTGAAGCTTTCTTT.

This sequence joins TRBV6-5 and TRBJ1-2; weak D call: TRBD1 (6 bases). With 8 bases removed from V and 4 bases from J, the gap between germline ends came to 8 bases. Germline V gene lookup returns CDR1 MNHEY and CDR2 SVGAGI. The length of the CDR3 is 11 residues. In DNA, the CDR3 is TGTGCCAGCCAGGGGAGCTATGGCTACACCTTC. Its translation is CASQGSYGYTF.

The chain recombines TRBV9 with TRBJ1-2; 11 nucleotides agree with TRBD1. Germline assignment: CDR1 SGDLS and CDR2 YYNGEE. CDR3 length equals 15 residues. After removal of 3 bases from V and 7 bases from J, the junction contained 8 bases not matched to a gene. CDR3 coding DNA: TGTGCCAGCAGCGGAAGGACAGGGGGCGGCTCTGGCTACACCTTC. It translates to CASSGRTGGGSGYTF. Filled out from reference TRBV9 and TRBJ1-2, the complete variable domain reads DSGVTQTPKHLITATGQRVTLRCSPRSGDLSVYWYQQSLDQGLQFLIQYYNGEERAKGNILERFSAQQFPDLHSELNLSSLELGDSALYFCASSGRTGGGSGYTFGSGTRLTVV.

The chain joins TRBV18 to TRBJ1-5, with D unresolved. Germline V gives CDR1 KGHSH, CDR2 LQKENI. Trimming pared 4 bases from V and 4 bases from J, leaving 11 bases between. The CDR3 has 14 residues. For the CDR3, the DNA is TGTGCCAGCTCACTAGACGGGTCTAATCAGCCCCAGCATTTT. Encoded protein: CASSLDGSNQPQHF.

The V gene is TRBV5-1, the J gene TRBJ2-2, with 12 positions matching TRBD1. The CDR3 spans 16 residues. The V segment lost 0 bases and the J segment 7 bases; nucleotides outside the gene matches: 4. Per germline, CDR1 SGHRS and CDR2 YFSETQ. As DNA, the CDR3 is TGCGCCAGCAGCTTGGCCGGGACAGGGGGCTTCGGGGAGCTGTTTTTT. Translated: CASSLAGTGGFGELFF.

The gene calls are TRBV4-3 and TRBJ2-5, with 10 bases lining up with TRBD2. This CDR3 has 16 residues. The trim removed 3 bases at V and 5 bases at J, leaving 9 bases unmatched. The germline gives CDR1 LGHNA, CDR2 YSLEER. The CDR3, as DNA: TGCGCCAGCAGCCAGAAAAGCGGGGGGGCTAGCGAGACCCAGTACTTC. Protein: CASSQKSGGASETQYF.

The chain links TRBV5-1 to TRBJ2-1, with a weak D call TRBD2 (5 bases). V gave up 2 bases and J gave up 0 bases, with 9 bases separating them. Germline V lookup: CDR1 SGHRS, CDR2 YFSETQ. The CDR3 totals 15 residues. DNA of the CDR3: TGCGCCAGCAGCTTTGCGGGTGTCTCCTACAATGAGCAGTTCTTC. Amino acids: CASSFAGVSYNEQFF.

The V gene is TRBV28, the J gene TRBJ2-2; 9 nucleotides line up with TRBD1. Trimming cost V 5 bases and J 5 bases; bases outside gene matches: 12. The CDR3 is 17 amino acids. Germline values: CDR1 MDHEN, CDR2 SYDVKM. Here the CDR3 reads CASSPVGGQGITGELFF. CDR3 nucleotide sequence: TGTGCCAGCAGTCCGGTGGGGGGACAGGGTATTACCGGGGAGCTGTTTTTT.

V and J are TRBV5-6 and TRBJ2-7, with D tentatively TRBD1 (5 bases). CDR1 is SGHDT, CDR2 YYEEEE, per germline. V lost 4 bases and J lost 4, with 12 bases in between. There are 13 residues in the CDR3. CDR3 nucleotides: TGTGCCAGCAGCCAGGGTGTAGGGTACGAGCAGTACTTC. This codes for CASSQGVGYEQYF.

The chain couples TRBV30 to TRBJ1-4; no definite D call. The CDR3 is 16 residues long. The germline gives CDR1 GTSNPN, CDR2 SVGIG (reference sequence). V gave up 0 bases and J gave up 0 bases, with 11 bases separating them. For the CDR3, the DNA is TGTGCCTGGAGTGTACTATACGGAGCAACTAATGAAAAACTGTTTTTT. It specifies CAWSVLYGATNEKLFF.

V and J are TRBV5-8 and TRBJ1-4, with 8 bases matching TRBD1. Per the germline V gene, CDR1 is SGHTS and CDR2 is YDEGEE. V lost 4 bases and J lost 5; bases outside the gene matches: 7. The CDR3 extends over 15 amino acids. The chain's CDR3 is CASSITGGANEKLFF. The CDR3 DNA is TGTGCCAGCAGCATTACAGGGGGGGCGAATGAAAAACTGTTTTTT.

The V gene is TRBV11-3, the J gene TRBJ2-4, with D perhaps TRBD2 (5 bases). Germline values: CDR1 SGHNT, CDR2 YENEEA. The V end was cut by 5 bases, the J end by 6 bases, with 20 bases between. CDR3 length: 16 amino acids. The CDR3: CASSPIFVLRVNIQYF. Written as DNA, the CDR3 is TGTGCCAGCAGCCCCATCTTTGTCTTGCGGGTAAACATTCAGTACTTC.

The V call is TRBV5-4, the J call TRBJ2-2; 13 nucleotides agree with TRBD2. Trimming took 4 bases from V and 6 from J; bases not matched to a gene: 6. Germline lookup yields CDR1 SGHNT and CDR2 YYREEE (reference sequence). This CDR3 is 16 amino acids long. CDR3 residues: CASSQTSGGASGELFF. As DNA, the CDR3 is TGTGCCAGCAGCCAAACTAGCGGGGGGGCCTCCGGGGAGCTGTTTTTT.

Of note for this clone: A read error may account for a junction end that differs from germline. This chain links TRBV29-1 with TRBJ2-3, with TRBD1 identical over 7 bases. Germline CDR1 and CDR2: SQVTM and ANQGSEA. The CDR3 runs 16 residues. CDR3 DNA: TGCAGCGTTCAAGAGCGTTGGACAGGAAGCACAGATACGCAGTATTTT. Its protein product is CSVQERWTGSTDTQYF.